Reported below is one T cell receptor beta chain. Its antigen is still unknown. With template switching, a universal primer site was added, and the cDNA carried unique molecular identifiers. In TCRdb, the 5' RACE reads were re-called with MiXCR into one record per CDR3 protein. In the table there are around 220,000 distinct CDR3 sequences, about 10% of which are singletons. This sample is part of a study of identical twins. Points from the study as a whole: Researchers reported weaker excess twin sharing in beta out-of-frame sequences. Within twin pairs, the out-of-frame alpha sequences they shared showed excess low generation probability. With abundant cord blood beta clonotypes, insertions were fewer; memory repertoires showed no such pattern.

CDR1 DFQATT and CDR2 SNEGSKA come from the germline V gene (reference sequence). This CDR3 spans 13 amino acids. V trimming: 4 bases; J trimming: 10 bases; junction bases outside the gene matches: 9. The sequence was collected from a man aged 45-60 years in good health. The chain joins TRBV20-1 to TRBJ2-1; 8 positions agree with TRBD2. Sequenced input: memory T cells sorted from blood. CDR3 protein: CSATSGGPQEQFF. Written as DNA, the CDR3 is TGCAGTGCTACCTCGGGGGGGCCCCAGGAGCAGTTCTTC.